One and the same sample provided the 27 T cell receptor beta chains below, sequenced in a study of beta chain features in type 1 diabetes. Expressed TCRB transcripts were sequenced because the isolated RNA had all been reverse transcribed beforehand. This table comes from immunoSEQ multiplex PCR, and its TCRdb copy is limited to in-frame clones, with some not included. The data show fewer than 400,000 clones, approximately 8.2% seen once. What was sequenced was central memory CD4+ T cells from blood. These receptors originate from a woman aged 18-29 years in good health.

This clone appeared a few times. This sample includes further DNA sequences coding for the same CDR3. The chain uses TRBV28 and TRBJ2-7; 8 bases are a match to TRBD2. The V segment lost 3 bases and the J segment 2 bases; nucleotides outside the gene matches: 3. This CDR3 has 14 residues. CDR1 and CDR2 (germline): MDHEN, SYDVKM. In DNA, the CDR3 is TGTGCCAGCAGTTTGGGCGGGAGGCCCTACGAGCAGTACTTC. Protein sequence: CASSLGGRPYEQYF. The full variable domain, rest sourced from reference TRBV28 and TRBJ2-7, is DVKVTQSSRYLVKRTGEKVFLECVQDMDHENMFWYRQDPGLGLRLIYFSYDVKMKEKGDIPEGYSVSREKKERFSLILESASTNQTSMYLCASSLGGRPYEQYFGPGTRLTVT.

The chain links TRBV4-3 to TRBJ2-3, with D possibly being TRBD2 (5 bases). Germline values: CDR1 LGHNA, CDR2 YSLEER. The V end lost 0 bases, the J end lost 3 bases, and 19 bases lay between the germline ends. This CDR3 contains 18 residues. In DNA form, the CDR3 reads TGCGCCAGCAGCCAAGATTTATCGACTAACCGGGGTACAGATACGCAGTATTTT. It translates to CASSQDLSTNRGTDTQYF.

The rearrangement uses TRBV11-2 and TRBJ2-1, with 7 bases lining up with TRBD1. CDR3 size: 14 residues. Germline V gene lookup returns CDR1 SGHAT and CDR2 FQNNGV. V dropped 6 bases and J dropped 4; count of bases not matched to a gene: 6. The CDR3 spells CASRYGTAYNEQFF. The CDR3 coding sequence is TGTGCCAGCAGATATGGGACAGCTTACAATGAGCAGTTCTTC.

CDR3 sequence: CASSQGGQVSSQPQHF. The DNA of the CDR3 is TGTGCCAGCAGCCAGGGGGGACAGGTGAGCTCTCAGCCCCAGCATTTT. The chain recombines TRBV4-2 with TRBJ1-5, with 8 bases matching TRBD1. V shed 3 bases and J 6 bases; nucleotides not matched to a gene: 10. This CDR3 is 16 amino acids long. Germline-derived CDR1 and CDR2 are LGHNA and YNFKEQ.

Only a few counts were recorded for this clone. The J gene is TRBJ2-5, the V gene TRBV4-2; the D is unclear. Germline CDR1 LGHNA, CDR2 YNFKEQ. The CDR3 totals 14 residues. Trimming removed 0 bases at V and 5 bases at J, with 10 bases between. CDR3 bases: TGTGCCAGCAGCCAAGACCGGCTGGGGGAGACCCAGTACTTC. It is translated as CASSQDRLGETQYF.

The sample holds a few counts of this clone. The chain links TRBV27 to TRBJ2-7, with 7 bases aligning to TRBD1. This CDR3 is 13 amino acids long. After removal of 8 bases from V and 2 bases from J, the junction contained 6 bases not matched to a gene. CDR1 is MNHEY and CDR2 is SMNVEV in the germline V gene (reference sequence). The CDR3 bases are TGTGCCAGCGGAGACAGGGCTCCCTACGAGCAGTACTTC. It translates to CASGDRAPYEQYF.

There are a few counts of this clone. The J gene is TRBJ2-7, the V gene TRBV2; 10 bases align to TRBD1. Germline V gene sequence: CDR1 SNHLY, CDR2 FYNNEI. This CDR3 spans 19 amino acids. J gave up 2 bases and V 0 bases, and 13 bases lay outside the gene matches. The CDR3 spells CASSEASPGTGAGTYEQYF. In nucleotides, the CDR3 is TGTGCCAGCAGTGAAGCCAGTCCCGGGACAGGGGCCGGGACCTACGAGCAGTACTTC.

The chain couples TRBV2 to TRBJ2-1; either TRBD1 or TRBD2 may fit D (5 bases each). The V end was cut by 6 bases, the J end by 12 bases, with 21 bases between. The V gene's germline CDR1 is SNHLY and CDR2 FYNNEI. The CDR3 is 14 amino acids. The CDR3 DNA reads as TGTGCCAGCAGAATACCGGGACCGAGACTTCCGCAGTTCTTC. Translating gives CASRIPGPRLPQFF. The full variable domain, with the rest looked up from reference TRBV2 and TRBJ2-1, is EPEVTQTPSHQVTQMGQEVILRCVPISNHLYFYWYRQILGQKVEFLVSFYNNEISEKSEIFDDQFSVERPDGSNFTLKIRSTKLEDSAMYFCASRIPGPRLPQFFGPGTRLTVL.

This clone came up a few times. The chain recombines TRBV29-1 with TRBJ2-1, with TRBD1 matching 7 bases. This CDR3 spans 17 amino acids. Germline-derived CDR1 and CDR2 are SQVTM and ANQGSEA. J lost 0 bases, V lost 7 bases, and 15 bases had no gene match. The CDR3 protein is CSGLGDNRGHSYNEQFF. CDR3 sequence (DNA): TGCAGCGGCCTGGGGGACAACAGGGGCCACTCCTACAATGAGCAGTTCTTC.

CDR3 DNA sequence: TGCGCCAGCAGCCAAGATACCTGGAATCAGCCCCAGCATTTT. The encoded protein is CASSQDTWNQPQHF. The chain carries TRBV4-3 and TRBJ1-5; D is uncertain. Looked up from germline, CDR1 is LGHNA and CDR2 is YSLEER. This CDR3 is built from 14 residues. V was trimmed by 0 bases and J by 4 bases, leaving 7 bases between them.

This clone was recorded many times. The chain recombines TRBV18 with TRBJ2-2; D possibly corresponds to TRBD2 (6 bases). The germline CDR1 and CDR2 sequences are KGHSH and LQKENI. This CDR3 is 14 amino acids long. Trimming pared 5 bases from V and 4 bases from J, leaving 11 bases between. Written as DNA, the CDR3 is TGTGCCAGCTCATCCCAGGGAGGCACCGGGGAGCTGTTTTTT. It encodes CASSSQGGTGELFF. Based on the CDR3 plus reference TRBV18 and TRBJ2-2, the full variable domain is NAGVMQNPRHLVRRRGQEARLRCSPMKGHSHVYWYRQLPEEGLKFMVYLQKENIIDESGMPKERFSAEFPKEGPSILRIQQVVRGDSAAYFCASSSQGGTGELFFGEGSRLTVL.

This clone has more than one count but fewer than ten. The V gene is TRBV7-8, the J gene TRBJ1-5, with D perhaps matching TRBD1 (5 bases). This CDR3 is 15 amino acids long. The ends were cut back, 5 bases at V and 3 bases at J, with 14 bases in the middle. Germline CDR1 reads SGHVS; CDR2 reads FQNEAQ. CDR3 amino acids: CASSALTGLNQPQHF. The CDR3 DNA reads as TGTGCCAGCAGCGCATTAACAGGCCTCAATCAGCCCCAGCATTTT.

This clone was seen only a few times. DNA of the CDR3: TGTGCCAGCAGCTTGCGCGCAGCGGGAGGGTTATTATCGTCCTACGAGCAGTACTTC. This gives the protein CASSLRAAGGLLSSYEQYF. The V gene is TRBV7-2, the J gene TRBJ2-7, with TRBD2 matching 10 bases. Germline lookup yields CDR1 SGHTA and CDR2 FQGNSA. The CDR3 sequence is 19 residues long. Losses at the gene ends were 3 bases for V and 1 base for J; bases not matched to a gene: 15.

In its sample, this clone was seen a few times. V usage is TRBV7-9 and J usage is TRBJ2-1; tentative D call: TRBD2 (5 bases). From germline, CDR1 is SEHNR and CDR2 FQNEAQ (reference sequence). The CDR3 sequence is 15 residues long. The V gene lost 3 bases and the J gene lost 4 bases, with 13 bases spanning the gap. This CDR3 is CASSFQLGIYNEQFF. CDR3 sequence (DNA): TGTGCCAGCAGCTTTCAACTAGGGATTTACAATGAGCAGTTCTTC.

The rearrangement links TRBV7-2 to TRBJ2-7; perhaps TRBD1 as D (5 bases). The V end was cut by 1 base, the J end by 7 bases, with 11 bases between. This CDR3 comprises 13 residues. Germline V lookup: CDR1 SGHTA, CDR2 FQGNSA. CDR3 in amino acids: CASSLGTYTEQYF. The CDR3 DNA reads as TGTGCCAGCAGCTTAGGGACATATACGGAGCAGTACTTC.

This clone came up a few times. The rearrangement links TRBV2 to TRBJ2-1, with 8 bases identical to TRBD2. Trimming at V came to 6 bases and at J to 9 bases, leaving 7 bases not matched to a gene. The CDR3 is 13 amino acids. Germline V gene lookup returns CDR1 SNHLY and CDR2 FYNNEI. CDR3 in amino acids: CASSPAGEAEQFF. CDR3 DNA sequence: TGTGCCAGCAGCCCAGCGGGAGAGGCTGAGCAGTTCTTC.

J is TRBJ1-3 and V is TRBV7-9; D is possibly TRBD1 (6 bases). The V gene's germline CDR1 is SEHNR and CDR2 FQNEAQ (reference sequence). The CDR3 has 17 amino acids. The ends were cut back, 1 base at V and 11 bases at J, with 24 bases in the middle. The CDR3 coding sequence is TGTGCCAGCAGCTTAGGACCTAGGGACATCCTTAAACGGGCCATATATTTT. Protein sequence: CASSLGPRDILKRAIYF.

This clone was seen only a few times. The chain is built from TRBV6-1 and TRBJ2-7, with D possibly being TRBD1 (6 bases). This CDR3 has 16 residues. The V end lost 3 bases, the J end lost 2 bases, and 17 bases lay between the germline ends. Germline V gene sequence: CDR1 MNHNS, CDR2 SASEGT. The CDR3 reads CASSDLQGTLAYEQYF. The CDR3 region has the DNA TGTGCCAGCAGTGACCTACAGGGAACTCTGGCCTACGAGCAGTACTTC.

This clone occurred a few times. The CDR3 region is CASSFSTGFAGELFF. The CDR3 coding sequence is TGTGCCAGCAGCTTTTCTACAGGGTTTGCCGGGGAGCTGTTTTTT. The J gene is TRBJ2-2, the V gene TRBV7-9, with D maybe TRBD1 (6 bases). There are 15 residues in the CDR3. With 3 bases removed from V and 6 bases from J, the gap between germline ends came to 14 bases. Germline V gene data show CDR1 as SEHNR and CDR2 as FQNEAQ (reference sequence).

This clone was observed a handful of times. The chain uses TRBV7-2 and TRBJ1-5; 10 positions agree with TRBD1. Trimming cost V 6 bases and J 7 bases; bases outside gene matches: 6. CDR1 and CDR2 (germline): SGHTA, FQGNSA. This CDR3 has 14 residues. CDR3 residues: CASSFDRGQQPQHF. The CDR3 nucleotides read TGTGCCAGCAGTTTCGACAGGGGGCAACAGCCCCAGCATTTT. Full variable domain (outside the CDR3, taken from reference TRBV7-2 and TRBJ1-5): GAGVSQSPSNKVTEKGKDVELRCDPISGHTALYWYRQSLGQGLEFLIYFQGNSAPDKSGLPSDRFSAERTGGSVSTLTIQRTQQEDSAVYLCASSFDRGQQPQHFGDGTRLSIL.

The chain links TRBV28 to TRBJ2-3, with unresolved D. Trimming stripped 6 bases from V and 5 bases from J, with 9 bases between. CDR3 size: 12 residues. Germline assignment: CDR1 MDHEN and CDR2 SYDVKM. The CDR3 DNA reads TGTGCCAGCAGAACAAATATAGATACGCAGTATTTT. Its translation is CASRTNIDTQYF.

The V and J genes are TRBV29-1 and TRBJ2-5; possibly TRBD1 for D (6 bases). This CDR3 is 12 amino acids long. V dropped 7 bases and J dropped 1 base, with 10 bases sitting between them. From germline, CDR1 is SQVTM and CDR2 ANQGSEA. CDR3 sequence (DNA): TGCAGCGCCGTCAGGGGCCAAGAGACCCAGTACTTC. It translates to CSAVRGQETQYF.

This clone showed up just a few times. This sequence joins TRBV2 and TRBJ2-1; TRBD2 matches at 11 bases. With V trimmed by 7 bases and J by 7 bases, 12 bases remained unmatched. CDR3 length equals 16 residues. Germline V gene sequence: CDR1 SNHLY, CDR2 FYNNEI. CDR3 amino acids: CASKAILAGVKNEQFF. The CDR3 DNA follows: TGTGCCAGCAAGGCCATACTAGCGGGAGTTAAGAATGAGCAGTTCTTC.

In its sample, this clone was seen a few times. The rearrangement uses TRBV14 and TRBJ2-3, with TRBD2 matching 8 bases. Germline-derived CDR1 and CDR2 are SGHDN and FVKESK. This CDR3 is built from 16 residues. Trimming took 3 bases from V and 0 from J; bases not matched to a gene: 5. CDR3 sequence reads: CASSHLAGMSTDTQYF. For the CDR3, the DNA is TGTGCCAGCAGCCATCTAGCGGGCATGAGCACAGATACGCAGTATTTT. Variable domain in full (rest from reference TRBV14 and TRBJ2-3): EAGVTQFPSHSVIEKGQTVTLRCDPISGHDNLYWYRRVMGKEIKFLLHFVKESKQDESGMPNNRFLAERTGGTYSTLKVQPAELEDSGVYFCASSHLAGMSTDTQYFGPGTRLTVL.

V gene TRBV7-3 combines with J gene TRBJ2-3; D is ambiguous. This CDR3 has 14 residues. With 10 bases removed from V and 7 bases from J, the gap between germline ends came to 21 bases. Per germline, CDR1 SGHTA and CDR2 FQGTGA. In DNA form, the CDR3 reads TGTGCCATCACGAGGATTGCAGCACCCTATACGCAGTATTTT. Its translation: CAITRIAAPYTQYF. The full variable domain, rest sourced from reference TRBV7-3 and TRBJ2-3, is GAGVSQTPSNKVTEKGKYVELRCDPISGHTALYWYRQSLGQGPEFLIYFQGTGAADDSGLPNDRFFAVRPEGSVSTLKIQRTERGDSAVYLCAITRIAAPYTQYFGPGTRLTVL.

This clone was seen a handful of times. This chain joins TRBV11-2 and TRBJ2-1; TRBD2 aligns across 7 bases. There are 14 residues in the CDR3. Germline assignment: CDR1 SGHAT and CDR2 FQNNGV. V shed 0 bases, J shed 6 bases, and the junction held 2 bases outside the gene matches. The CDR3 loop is CASSLEPSGNEQFF. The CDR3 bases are TGTGCCAGCAGCTTAGAGCCTAGCGGCAATGAGCAGTTCTTC.

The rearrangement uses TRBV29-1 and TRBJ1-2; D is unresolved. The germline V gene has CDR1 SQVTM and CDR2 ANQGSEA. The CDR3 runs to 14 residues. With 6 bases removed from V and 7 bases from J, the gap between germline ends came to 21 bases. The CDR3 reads CSVDGGIHVSGYTF. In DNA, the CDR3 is TGCAGCGTCGACGGCGGGATACATGTTAGTGGCTACACCTTC.